Sequencing of this T cell receptor (beta chain) was carried out in a study of HIV-infected children after antiretroviral therapy interruption. As for the study in general: Interruption-arm samples span weeks 0, 12, interruption end (24 or 48), and about 3 years post-study. Study-wide findings and caveats: After treatment interruption started, naive CD4+ CDR3 overlap across time points dropped.

As to treatment: PENTA 11 planned treatment interruption arm or continuous ART arm. A 3' RACE protocol on RNA, with unique molecular identifiers, produced the TCR library. TCRdb re-analysed the 3' RACE reads in MiXCR, keeping a single row per CDR3 protein. The table records around 40,000 distinct CDR3 sequences, approximately 7% of them present only once. This CDR3 has 16 residues. Germline V gene lookup returns CDR1 WSHSY and CDR2 SAAADI. This clonotype has ten or more counts. Its antigen is unidentified. One junction end does not reproduce the germline sequence, and a read error may be involved. The clonotype originates from a pool of human donors with HIV. The V and J genes are TRBV10-2 and TRBJ2-7; 11 bases agree with TRBD1. Material: CD45RA+ CD4+ T cells from PBMCs, pooled from several time points, obtained from a donor given antiretroviral therapy, either interrupted or continuous. The subset here: naive CD4+ CD45RA+ CD45RO- T cells. As DNA, the CDR3 is TGTGCCAGCAGTGATGGGGGACAGGGGGACTCCTATGAACAGTACTTC. Protein sequence: CASSDGGQGDSYEQYF.